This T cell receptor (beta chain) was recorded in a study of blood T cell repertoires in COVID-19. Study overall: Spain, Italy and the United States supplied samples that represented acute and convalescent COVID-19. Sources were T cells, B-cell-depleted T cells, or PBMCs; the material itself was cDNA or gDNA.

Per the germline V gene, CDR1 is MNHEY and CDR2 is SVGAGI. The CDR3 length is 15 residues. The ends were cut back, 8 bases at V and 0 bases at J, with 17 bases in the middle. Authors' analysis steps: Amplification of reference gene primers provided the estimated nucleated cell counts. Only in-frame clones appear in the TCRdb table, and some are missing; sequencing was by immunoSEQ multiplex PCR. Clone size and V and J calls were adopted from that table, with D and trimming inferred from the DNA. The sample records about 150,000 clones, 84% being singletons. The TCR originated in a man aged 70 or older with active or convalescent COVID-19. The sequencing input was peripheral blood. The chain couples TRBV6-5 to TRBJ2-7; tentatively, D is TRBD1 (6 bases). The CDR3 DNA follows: TGTGCCAGCCTAGACTACAGGGAGAGCTCCTACGAGCAGTACTTC. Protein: CASLDYRESSYEQYF.